The 31 T cell receptor beta chains listed next were all sequenced from one sample in a study of T cell responses to AZD1222 COVID-19 vaccine. Sequenced by immunoSEQ multiplex PCR; TCRdb stores in-frame clones only, minus some. The data contain 100,000 to 150,000 clones, about 90% of them singletons. The input for sequencing was peripheral blood, taken on day 0 of MenACWY control vaccination. These receptors all stem from an adult in good health.

This chain connects TRBV21-1 to TRBJ2-7; the D call in the table, TRBD1, was not verified against the DNA. TRBV21-1 is recorded as a pseudogene. CDR3 length equals 15 residues. The CDR3 protein is CASSNTGQGPYEQYF. CDR3 DNA: TGTGCCAGCAGCAATACGGGACAGGGGCCCTACGAGCAGTACTTC.

The chain uses TRBV11-2 and TRBJ1-6, with D tentatively TRBD1 (5 bases). CDR1 is SGHAT, CDR2 FQNNGV, per germline. This CDR3 contains 17 residues. V gave up 0 bases and J gave up 7 bases, with 16 bases separating them. Here the CDR3 DNA reads TGTGCCAGCAGCTTAGACGGGTCTCCCTGGGGGAATTCACCCCTCCACTTT. It yields the protein CASSLDGSPWGNSPLHF.

CDR3 amino acids: CASSQDSSKSGELFF. The CDR3 region has the DNA TGTGCCAGCAGCCAAGACAGCTCCAAAAGCGGGGAGCTGTTTTTT. V and J are TRBV11-3 and TRBJ2-2; weak D call: TRBD1 (5 bases). The CDR3 runs 15 residues. Trimming took off 5 bases at V and 7 bases at J, with 17 bases between the two ends. The V gene's germline CDR1 is SGHNT and CDR2 YENEEA.

This chain joins TRBV7-9 and TRBJ2-5, with 12 positions matching TRBD1. V was clipped by 3 bases and J by 4 bases; unmatched bases: 6. This CDR3 is built from 16 residues. Germline CDR1 and CDR2: SEHNR and FQNEAQ (reference sequence). The CDR3 protein is CASSFPGTGGLETQYF. In DNA, the CDR3 is TGTGCCAGCAGCTTCCCCGGGACAGGGGGCTTAGAGACCCAGTACTTC.

The chain links TRBV7-9 to TRBJ1-6; 10 positions agree with TRBD1. The trim removed 4 bases at V and 3 bases at J, leaving 12 bases unmatched. The germline CDR1 and CDR2 sequences are SEHNR and FQNEAQ (reference sequence). The CDR3 has 19 amino acids. The CDR3, as DNA: TGTGCCAGCAGCTCCACGGGACAGGGGATTGGGAACTATAATTCACCCCTCCACTTT. It encodes CASSSTGQGIGNYNSPLHF.

This chain links TRBV3-1 (or the pseudogene TRBV3-2) with TRBJ2-5; maybe TRBD1 (5 bases). Germline V gives CDR1 LGHDT, CDR2 YNNKEL (reference sequence). Trimming removed 1 base from V and 4 bases from J, with 13 bases in between. This CDR3 has 15 amino acids. The CDR3 protein is CASSQGQSFLETQYF. The CDR3 bases are TGTGCCAGCAGCCAAGGACAGAGTTTCCTAGAGACCCAGTACTTC.

This sequence joins TRBV5-1 and TRBJ2-3; D may be TRBD2 (6 bases). The germline V and J ends were trimmed by 7 bases and 0 bases, with 15 bases remaining between them. Germline V gene data show CDR1 as SGHRS and CDR2 as YFSETQ. This CDR3 region has 15 residues. The CDR3 sequence: CASSDAGYSTDTQYF. As DNA, the CDR3 is TGCGCCAGCTCAGACGCGGGGTATAGCACAGATACGCAGTATTTT.

The J gene is TRBJ2-1, the V gene TRBV18; D remains ambiguous. Trimming left V 3 bases short and J 4 bases short, with 10 bases between. This CDR3 region has 14 residues. The germline gives CDR1 KGHSH, CDR2 LQKENI. The CDR3 loop is CASSPATGYNEQFF. The CDR3 DNA follows: TGTGCCAGCTCACCGGCGACTGGGTACAATGAGCAGTTCTTC. Together with reference TRBV18 and TRBJ2-1, the CDR3 gives the full variable domain: NAGVMQNPRHLVRRRGQEARLRCSPMKGHSHVYWYRQLPEEGLKFMVYLQKENIIDESGMPKERFSAEFPKEGPSILRIQQVVRGDSAAYFCASSPATGYNEQFFGPGTRLTVL.

The CDR3 loop reads CASSQATGVGTEAFF. The CDR3 DNA sequence: TGCGCCAGCAGCCAAGCGACAGGGGTGGGCACTGAAGCTTTCTTT. The chain links TRBV4-1 to TRBJ1-1; TRBD1 aligns across 8 bases. The germline gives CDR1 MGHRA, CDR2 YSYEKL. Losses at the gene ends were 1 base for V and 4 bases for J; bases not matched to a gene: 5. The CDR3 is 15 amino acids.

The V and J genes are TRBV27 and TRBJ1-6; weak D call: TRBD1 (5 bases). V lost 5 bases to trimming and J lost 4 bases, with 6 bases between them. CDR1 is MNHEY and CDR2 is SMNVEV in the germline V gene (reference sequence). The CDR3 contains 13 residues. The CDR3 DNA follows: TGTGCCAGCAGTCAGGGTTATAATTCACCCCTCCACTTT. It codes for CASSQGYNSPLHF.

The chain combines TRBV28 with TRBJ2-1; 9 nucleotides agree with TRBD1. CDR1 and CDR2 (germline): MDHEN, SYDVKM. V dropped 4 bases and J dropped 11; count of bases not matched to a gene: 12. The CDR3 runs 15 residues. The CDR3: CASSSPGQGPTQQFF. The CDR3 DNA reads as TGTGCCAGCAGTTCACCGGGACAGGGCCCCACCCAGCAGTTCTTC.

The chain couples TRBV6-5 to TRBJ2-5, with 12 bases aligning to TRBD2. From germline, CDR1 is MNHEY and CDR2 SVGAGI. The CDR3 runs 14 residues. V gave up 6 bases and J gave up 5 bases; unmatched junction bases: 4. CDR3 sequence (DNA): TGTGCCAGCAGACGACTAGCGGGGGATGAGACCCAGTACTTC. This codes for CASRRLAGDETQYF.

The chain couples TRBV6-6 to TRBJ1-4; no firm D call. Germline CDR1 MNHNY, CDR2 SVGAGI (reference sequence). The CDR3 is 15 residues long. The V end was cut by 8 bases, the J end by 2 bases, with 15 bases between. CDR3 nucleotide sequence: TGTGCCAGCCGTAATTTTGGCAGGACTAATGAAAAACTGTTTTTT. Its translation: CASRNFGRTNEKLFF.

The chain employs TRBV7-9 and TRBJ2-3, with D unclear. CDR1 and CDR2 (germline): SEHNR, FQNEAQ (reference sequence). This CDR3 is 13 amino acids long. Deletions cut 5 bases from V and 6 bases from J, with 12 bases between. The CDR3 nucleotides are TGTGCCAGCAGCCTCCCGGCCGGCGATACGCAGTATTTT. This codes for CASSLPAGDTQYF.

The V gene is TRBV4-1, the J gene TRBJ2-6; perhaps TRBD1 as D (5 bases). Trimming removed 4 bases from V and 2 bases from J, with 18 bases in between. Germline V gives CDR1 MGHRA, CDR2 YSYEKL. The CDR3 runs 18 residues. The chain's CDR3 is CASSPQPQGSPGANVLTF. The CDR3, as DNA: TGCGCCAGCAGCCCTCAACCTCAGGGTTCCCCTGGGGCCAACGTCCTGACTTTC.

The V and J genes are TRBV5-4 and TRBJ2-5, with D perhaps matching TRBD2 (5 bases). The CDR3 has 13 residues. Trimming shortened V by 4 bases and J by 9 bases, and 16 bases separated the two germline ends. From germline, CDR1 is SGHNT and CDR2 YYREEE (reference sequence). This chain's CDR3 is CASSADSARPQYF. The CDR3 DNA sequence: TGTGCCAGCAGCGCGGACTCCGCACGGCCCCAGTACTTC.

The chain couples TRBV7-9 to TRBJ2-5; TRBD2 matches at 11 bases. Unmatched junction bases numbered 5, after V lost 4 bases and J lost 4 bases. Germline CDR1 is SEHNR and CDR2 is FQNEAQ (reference sequence). CDR3 length: 15 residues. For the CDR3, the DNA is TGTGCCAGCAGCTACTCAGGACTAGCGGGAGAGACCCAGTACTTC. It encodes CASSYSGLAGETQYF.

The chain recombines TRBV11-2 with TRBJ1-6; D possibly corresponds to TRBD1 (5 bases). The CDR3 length is 15 residues. Germline V gives CDR1 SGHAT, CDR2 FQNNGV. Trimming stripped 1 base from V and 10 bases from J, with 14 bases between. Here the CDR3 reads CASSLVLGGRSPLHF. The CDR3 DNA follows: TGTGCCAGCAGCTTAGTTTTGGGGGGTAGGTCACCCCTCCACTTT.

The rearrangement links TRBV19 to TRBJ1-1; no definite D call. Germline assignment: CDR1 LNHDA and CDR2 SQIVND (reference sequence). CDR3 length: 16 amino acids. Trimming cost V 5 bases and J 2 bases, with 18 bases left between them. The CDR3 nucleotides are TGTGCCAGTAGTCCAGTGATCAGTAGCTCTAACACTGAAGCTTTCTTT. Protein sequence: CASSPVISSSNTEAFF.

The chain carries TRBV6-5 and TRBJ2-7; no clear D gene. The CDR3 consists of 15 residues. Trimming pared 2 bases from V and 0 bases from J, leaving 11 bases between. The germline CDR1 and CDR2 sequences are MNHEY and SVGAGI. In DNA, the CDR3 is TGTGCCAGCAGTTACCCGGGCCGAAGCTCCTACGAGCAGTACTTC. Its protein is CASSYPGRSSYEQYF.

The chain employs TRBV6-6 and TRBJ2-1; the match to TRBD1 covers 7 bases. V lost 4 bases and J lost 12; bases outside the gene matches: 12. The CDR3 totals 14 residues. Germline assignment: CDR1 MNHNY and CDR2 SVGAGI (reference sequence). The CDR3 loop is CASSSIGTEYGQFF. DNA of the CDR3: TGTGCCAGCAGTTCGATCGGGACAGAGTATGGGCAGTTCTTC.

This clone came up a few times. CDR3 DNA: TGTGCCAGTAGAAATCCGATTTATGGAGTGAGCACTGAAGCTTTCTTT. It specifies CASRNPIYGVSTEAFF. The chain uses TRBV19 and TRBJ1-1; D unresolved. Germline V gene data show CDR1 as LNHDA and CDR2 as SQIVND (reference sequence). CDR3 length: 16 residues. V lost 6 bases, J lost 4 bases, and 21 bases lay in between. Full variable domain (rest looked up from reference TRBV19 and TRBJ1-1): DGGITQSPKYLFRKEGQNVTLSCEQNLNHDAMYWYRQDPGQGLRLIYYSQIVNDFQKGDIAEGYSVSREKKESFPLTVTSAQKNPTAFYLCASRNPIYGVSTEAFFGQGTRLTVV.

The chain uses TRBV9 and TRBJ2-5; D perhaps matches TRBD1 (5 bases). V lost 2 bases to trimming and J lost 4 bases, with 15 bases between them. CDR1 and CDR2 (germline): SGDLS, YYNGEE. The length of the CDR3 is 15 residues. CDR3 loop: CASSVIGEDGETQYF. In DNA, the CDR3 is TGTGCCAGCAGCGTTATAGGGGAAGATGGAGAGACCCAGTACTTC.

The chain carries TRBV6-5 and TRBJ2-5; D is possibly TRBD2 (7 bases). This CDR3 is 16 amino acids long. V shed 0 bases and J shed 4 bases, with 15 bases lying between them. The germline CDR1 and CDR2 sequences are MNHEY and SVGAGI. CDR3 sequence reads: CASSYSDAGARETQYF. In DNA form, the CDR3 reads TGTGCCAGCAGTTACTCAGATGCGGGGGCACGAGAGACCCAGTACTTC.

The rearrangement uses TRBV6-5 and TRBJ2-5; the D is unclear. The CDR3 loop spans 13 amino acids. V was cut by 8 bases and J by 5 bases, with 15 bases left in between. CDR1 and CDR2 from the germline V gene are MNHEY and SVGAGI. As DNA, the CDR3 is TGTGCCAGCCTCGGTAGAGTATGGGAGACCCAGTACTTC. This gives the protein CASLGRVWETQYF.

The J gene is TRBJ2-5, the V gene TRBV28; maybe TRBD1 (6 bases). Trimming shortened V by 6 bases and J by 5 bases, and 19 bases separated the two germline ends. Germline V lookup: CDR1 MDHEN, CDR2 SYDVKM. This CDR3 comprises 15 residues. The DNA of the CDR3 is TGTGCCAGCAGGGGTCCACAGGGCACTCTGGAGACCCAGTACTTC. Translated, it gives CASRGPQGTLETQYF.

The chain combines TRBV9 with TRBJ2-4; 9 nucleotides align to TRBD1. J gave up 6 bases and V 4 bases, and 2 bases lay outside the gene matches. Germline values: CDR1 SGDLS, CDR2 YYNGEE. The CDR3 totals 13 residues. CDR3 loop: CASSQTGGNIQYF. In DNA form, the CDR3 reads TGTGCCAGCAGCCAGACAGGGGGAAACATTCAGTACTTC. Full variable domain (outside the CDR3, taken from reference TRBV9 and TRBJ2-4): DSGVTQTPKHLITATGQRVTLRCSPRSGDLSVYWYQQSLDQGLQFLIQYYNGEERAKGNILERFSAQQFPDLHSELNLSSLELGDSALYFCASSQTGGNIQYFGAGTRLSVL.

This rearrangement joins TRBV6-5 to TRBJ1-1; no reliable D call. Germline loops: CDR1 MNHEY, CDR2 SVGAGI. Between the trimmed V and J ends, which lost 2 bases and 1 base, there was a span of 11 bases. The CDR3 extends over 15 amino acids. The DNA of the CDR3 is TGTGCCAGCAGTTACGTCGGCAGAGGGAACACTGAAGCTTTCTTT. This translates into CASSYVGRGNTEAFF.

This chain joins TRBV27 and TRBJ1-1; no definite D call. From germline, CDR1 is MNHEY and CDR2 SMNVEV (reference sequence). V lost 3 bases to trimming and J lost 2 bases, with 13 bases between them. CDR3 length: 15 residues. The CDR3 nucleotides are TGTGCCAGCAGTTTTCGGGGAGGAGCAAACACTGAAGCTTTCTTT. It yields the protein CASSFRGGANTEAFF.

The chain combines TRBV13 with TRBJ1-1; D gene uncertain. CDR1 is PRHDT and CDR2 is FYEKMQ in the germline V gene (reference sequence). This CDR3 contains 13 residues. V gave up 6 bases and J gave up 0 bases, with 8 bases separating them. The CDR3 region has the DNA TGTGCCAGCAGTCATCGGATGAACACTGAAGCTTTCTTT. This sequence encodes CASSHRMNTEAFF. Combining the CDR3 with reference TRBV13 and TRBJ1-1 gives the whole variable domain AAGVIQSPRHLIKEKRETATLKCYPIPRHDTVYWYQQGPGQDPQFLISFYEKMQSDKGSIPDRFSAQQFSDYHSELNMSSLELGDSALYFCASSHRMNTEAFFGQGTRLTVV.

The rearrangement joins TRBV5-1 to TRBJ2-5; 8 bases line up with TRBD2. In germline, CDR1 is SGHRS, CDR2 YFSETQ. The CDR3 spans 15 residues. J gave up 0 bases and V 2 bases, and 3 bases lay outside the gene matches. The CDR3 DNA is TGCGCCAGCAGCTTAGCGGGAGTGTACCAAGAGACCCAGTACTTC. It encodes CASSLAGVYQETQYF.